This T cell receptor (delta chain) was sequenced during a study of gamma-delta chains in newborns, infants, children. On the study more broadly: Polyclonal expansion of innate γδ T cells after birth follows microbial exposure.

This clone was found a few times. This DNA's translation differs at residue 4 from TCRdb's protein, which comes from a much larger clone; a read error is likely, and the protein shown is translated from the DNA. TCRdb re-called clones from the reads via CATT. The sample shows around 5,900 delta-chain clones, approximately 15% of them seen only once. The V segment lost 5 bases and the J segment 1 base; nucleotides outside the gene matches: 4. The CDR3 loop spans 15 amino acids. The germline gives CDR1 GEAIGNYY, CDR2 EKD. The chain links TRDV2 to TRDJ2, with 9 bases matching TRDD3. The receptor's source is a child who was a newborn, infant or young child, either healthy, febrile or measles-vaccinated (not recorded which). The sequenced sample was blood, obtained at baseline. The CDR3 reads CACGILGDLTAQLFF. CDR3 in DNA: TGTGCCTGTGGCATACTGGGGGATTTGACAGCACAACTCTTCTTT.